The present T cell receptor beta chain was sequenced within a study of tumor-infiltrating lymphocytes in primary liver carcinoma. Germline V lookup: CDR1 LGHNA, CDR2 YSLEER. The CDR3 totals 20 residues. Unsorted bulk tissue, 20-30 mg of it, served as the source for co-extraction of RNA and DNA. The researchers produced TCR beta cDNA from approximately 460 ng total RNA with a constant-region primer. The TCR beta library was amplified through three nested multiplex PCR rounds in a modified ARM-PCR procedure. Use of TRBV1-TRBV30 forward primers with a C-beta reverse primer characterized the first two PCR rounds, which lasted 10 cycles each. Each CDR3 protein gets one entry after TCRdb re-called the multiplex PCR reads with MiXCR. Of about 25,000 distinct CDR3 sequences in the sample, 70% to 80% were seen once.

The sequencing input was liver tumor tissue from sampling region 5. Indicated subset: tumor region T5, tumor centre. The TCR sequence derives from a woman in her twenties or thirties with primary liver carcinoma and hepatitis B virus infection. The chain joins TRBV4-3 to TRBJ1-2, with D perhaps TRBD1 (5 bases). CDR3 coding DNA: TGCATCAGCAGCCAAGGCGAAGGAAGGGGCAGGACGGCTACTAACTATGGCTACACCTTC. Translation: CISSQGEGRGRTATNYGYTF.